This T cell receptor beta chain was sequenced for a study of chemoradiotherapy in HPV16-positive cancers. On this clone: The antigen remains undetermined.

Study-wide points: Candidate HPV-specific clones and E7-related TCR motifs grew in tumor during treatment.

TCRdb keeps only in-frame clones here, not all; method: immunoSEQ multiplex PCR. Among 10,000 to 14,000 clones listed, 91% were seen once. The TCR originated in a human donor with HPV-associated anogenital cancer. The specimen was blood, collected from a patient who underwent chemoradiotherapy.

The CDR3 here is CASSDSAGQGQEKLFF. The CDR3 bases are TGTGCCAGCAGTGACTCGGCGGGACAGGGACAAGAAAAACTGTTTTTT. The chain recombines TRBV6-4 with TRBJ1-4, with 9 bases lining up with TRBD1. This CDR3 region has 16 residues. V lost 0 bases, J lost 8 bases, and 7 bases stayed unmatched. Germline V CDR1 and CDR2: MRHNA, SNTAGT.